This is a list of T cell receptor beta chains from one sample in a study of Ad26.COV2.S vaccination and SARS-CoV-2 variants. Some clones are missing from TCRdb's copy, which holds only in-frame ones; the method was immunoSEQ multiplex PCR. In the table there are hundreds of thousands of clones, about 89% of which are singletons. The source material was peripheral blood, sampled in a trial of Ad26.COV2.S vaccine versus placebo. Receptors were obtained from a person aged 18 to 65 who received the Ad26.COV2.S COVID-19 vaccine or a placebo. The CDR3 runs from the conserved cysteine through the conserved F or W. The D gene is left open where the match is weak. Expanded clones are given a class, and other clones once, few, many or no size at all.

clone_size	d_call	v_call	j_call	cdr3_nt	cdr3_aa
-	-	TRBV9	TRBJ2-3	TGTGCCAGCAGCGTACTCGGGGAGCCAGATACGCAGTATTTT	CASSVLGEPDTQYF
-	TRBD1	TRBV6-6	TRBJ2-5	TGTGCCAGCAGTTCTGGGACAGGTTTGGAGACCCAGTACTTC	CASSSGTGLETQYF
-	TRBD1	TRBV5-5	TRBJ2-7	TGTGCCAGCAGCCCCGGGACAGAGTACGAGCAGTACTTC	CASSPGTEYEQYF
-	-	TRBV6-2/TRBV6-3	TRBJ2-3	TGTGCCAGCAGCCCTAAGCGGCCCAGCACAGATACGCAGTATTTT	CASSPKRPSTDTQYF
-	-	TRBV7-9	TRBJ2-7	TGTGCCAGCAGCCCCGACAGGAGCTACGAGCAGTACTTC	CASSPDRSYEQYF
once	-	TRBV9	TRBJ1-3	TGTGCCAGCAGCGTCCGGCCTTTGGTGGGGTATGGAAACACCATATATTTT	CASSVRPLVGYGNTIYF
-	-	TRBV12-3/TRBV12-4	TRBJ1-1	TGTGCCAGCAGTTTTTTATCGAACACTGAAGCTTTCTTT	CASSFLSNTEAFF
-	-	TRBV12-3/TRBV12-4	TRBJ2-1	TGTGCCAGCAGTTTAAGCCACGATAATGAGCAGTTCTTC	CASSLSHDNEQFF
-	-	TRBV30	TRBJ2-1	TGTGCCTGGAGTGTAGTGGAGGACGAGCAGTTCTTC	CAWSVVEDEQFF
-	TRBD2	TRBV5-1	TRBJ2-3	TGCGCCAGCAGCTCCGAACTAGCGGGAGGCACAGATACGCAGTATTTT	CASSSELAGGTDTQYF
-	TRBD2	TRBV7-9	TRBJ2-5	TGTGCCAGCAGCCGGGGACTAGAAGAGACCCAGTACTTC	CASSRGLEETQYF
-	-	TRBV27	TRBJ2-2	TGTGCCAGCAGCCCCTTAACCGGGGAGCTGTTTTTT	CASSPLTGELFF
-	-	TRBV6-4	TRBJ2-7	TGTGCCAGCAGTGACAGGGGGAGGGCCTACGAGCAGTACTTC	CASSDRGRAYEQYF
-	TRBD1	TRBV7-3	TRBJ2-7	TGTGCCAGCAGCCCGGGGACAGGAAATTTCTACGAGCAGTACTTC	CASSPGTGNFYEQYF
-	TRBD1	TRBV2	TRBJ2-6	TGTGCCAGCACCTTACAGGGGCGCCGCTCTGGGGCCAACGTCCTGACTTTC	CASTLQGRRSGANVLTF
-	-	TRBV7-2	TRBJ1-5	TGTGCCAGCAGCTTACAGGGAGGGCAGCCCCAGCATTTT	CASSLQGGQPQHF
-	TRBD2	TRBV19	TRBJ2-3	TGTGCCAGTAGGCAAGCGGGAGCGACAGATACGCAGTATTTT	CASRQAGATDTQYF
-	TRBD1	TRBV19	TRBJ1-1	TGTGCCAGTACTAGGGACAGGGATTGGACTGAAGCTTTCTTT	CASTRDRDWTEAFF
-	-	TRBV6-2/TRBV6-3	TRBJ2-2	TGTGCCAGCAGTTACCAGTTTTTTCGGGTAGAGAACACCGGGGAGCTGTTTTTT	CASSYQFFRVENTGELFF
-	TRBD1	TRBV6-5	TRBJ1-1	TGTGCCAGCAGCAGAGGACAGGGATTGAGAGCTTTCTTT	CASSRGQGLRAFF
once	-	TRBV19	TRBJ2-1	TGTGCCAGTAGTATAGAAGTGGAGAACAATGAGCAGTTCTTC	CASSIEVENNEQFF
-	-	TRBV20-1	TRBJ2-7	TGCAGTGCTAGTATCCCGCTCGTCCACGAGCAGTACTTC	CSASIPLVHEQYF
-	-	TRBV5-3	TRBJ1-6	TGTGCCAGAATCCGCCGCGGGGATGGGGCGCAGCGTGATTCACCCCTCCACTTT	CARIRRGDGAQRDSPLHF
-	-	TRBV12-5	TRBJ1-1	TGTGCTAGTGGCCTTGGACAGATTTACACTGAAGCTTTCTTT	CASGLGQIYTEAFF